Presented here are 5 T cell receptor beta chains from one specimen sequenced in a study of blood T cells in healthy people across ages. The authors ran a second PCR of roughly 6 to 12 cycles using a sample-barcoded 5' primer and a J-beta primer mix. MiXCR was run by TCRdb on the 5' RACE reads, yielding one entry per CDR3 protein. The sample includes about 730,000 distinct CDR3 sequences, 40% to 45% of them seen just once. Material for sequencing was blood. These receptors originate from a woman in her sixties in good health.

This clonotype was seen a handful of times. The V gene is TRBV2, the J gene TRBJ2-1; D remains unclear. Germline loops: CDR1 SNHLY, CDR2 FYNNEI. The CDR3 contains 13 residues. Trimming removed 3 bases from V and 5 bases from J, with 8 bases in between. CDR3 sequence (DNA): TGTGCCAGCAGTGAGATAGTCGACAATGAGCAGTTCTTC. Translating it yields CASSEIVDNEQFF.

V is TRBV27 and J is TRBJ2-7; the D call may be TRBD1 or TRBD2 (6 bases each). The germline gives CDR1 MNHEY, CDR2 SMNVEV (reference sequence). The germline V and J ends were trimmed by 2 bases and 0 bases, with 11 bases remaining between them. This CDR3 contains 15 residues. This chain's CDR3 is CASSLKGGSSYEQYF. The CDR3 DNA sequence: TGTGCCAGCAGTTTAAAGGGGGGATCCTCCTACGAGCAGTACTTC.

The chain employs TRBV6-5 and TRBJ1-6; D is unresolved. The V end was cut by 4 bases, the J end by 13 bases, with 11 bases between. CDR3 size: 12 residues. Germline V gives CDR1 MNHEY, CDR2 SVGAGI. The CDR3 region has the DNA TGTGCCAGCAGTTCGGGAGTAATGCCCCTCCACTTT. It codes for CASSSGVMPLHF.

J is TRBJ1-2 and V is TRBV21-1; the table names TRBD1, a call not compared with the DNA. TRBV21-1 is listed as a pseudogene. The CDR3 has 14 residues. In nucleotides, the CDR3 is TGTGCCAGCACCAAGACAGGGTGGGAGCGGGGCTACACCTTC. Protein: CASTKTGWERGYTF.

The V and J genes are TRBV12-3 or TRBV12-4 and TRBJ1-3, with D unclear. V was pared by 8 bases and J by 4 bases, with 9 bases between. The CDR3 extends over 12 amino acids. CDR3 nucleotide sequence: TGTGCCAGCCGATTGTCCGGAAACACCATATATTTT. It encodes CASRLSGNTIYF.